The next 32 T cell receptor beta chains were all read from a single sample in a study of radiotherapy plus CTLA-4 blockade in lung cancer. Sequencing was performed with immunoSEQ multiplex PCR; in TCRdb, only in-frame clones are kept and a portion is missing. Seen here are over 45,000 clones, roughly 80% observed once, and the top ten hold roughly 15%. The source material was peripheral blood, sampled from a patient treated with radiotherapy plus ipilimumab. The receptors come from a human donor with non-small cell lung cancer who had a complete response to radiotherapy plus ipilimumab.

This chain links TRBV30 with TRBJ2-3, with TRBD2 matching over 9 bases. Germline trimming cut 0 bases from V and 6 bases from J; bases unmatched to any gene: 13. The CDR3 length is 17 residues. Per germline, CDR1 GTSNPN and CDR2 SVGIG (reference sequence). Here the CDR3 reads CAWSVRSGGRGRDTQYF. CDR3 nucleotide sequence: TGTGCCTGGAGTGTACGGAGCGGGGGGCGCGGTAGGGATACGCAGTATTTT.

The table lists this clone with a few counts. V gene TRBV9 combines with J gene TRBJ2-5; 9 bases fit TRBD2. The germline V gene has CDR1 SGDLS and CDR2 YYNGEE. This CDR3 comprises 17 residues. V gave up 0 bases and J gave up 5 bases; unmatched junction bases: 11. The chain's CDR3 is CASSVGLGGGEGETQYF. CDR3 DNA: TGTGCCAGCAGCGTAGGGCTGGGCGGGGGGGAAGGGGAGACCCAGTACTTC.

The chain recombines TRBV6-5 with TRBJ1-2; 11 bases map to TRBD1. CDR3 length equals 15 residues. CDR1 and CDR2 (germline): MNHEY, SVGAGI. V was clipped by 2 bases and J by 5 bases; unmatched bases: 4. In nucleotides, the CDR3 is TGTGCCAGCAGTTACCAGGGACAGGGGGGGTATGGCTACACCTTC. As protein: CASSYQGQGGYGYTF.

This chain uses TRBV15 with TRBJ2-1; 11 bases are a match to TRBD1. Losses at the gene ends were 4 bases for V and 6 bases for J; bases not matched to a gene: 2. Per the germline V gene, CDR1 is LNHNV and CDR2 is YYDKDF (reference sequence). The CDR3 loop spans 14 amino acids. The CDR3 nucleotides are TGTGCCACCAGCAAGGGACAGGGGGGCAATGAGCAGTTCTTC. It encodes CATSKGQGGNEQFF.

This clone came up a few times. This rearrangement joins TRBV5-1 to TRBJ2-7; TRBD1 agrees at 7 bases. The germline CDR1 and CDR2 sequences are SGHRS and YFSETQ. The CDR3 is made up of 13 amino acids. V shed 4 bases, J shed 6 bases, and the junction held 7 bases outside the gene matches. The CDR3: CASSLTTGAEQYV. The CDR3 DNA sequence: TGCGCCAGCAGCCTAACCACAGGGGCCGAGCAGTACGTC.

The chain uses TRBV7-2 and TRBJ2-7; maybe TRBD2 (6 bases). This CDR3 contains 15 residues. V lost 4 bases and J lost 1, with 14 bases in between. Germline lookup yields CDR1 SGHTA and CDR2 FQGNSA. CDR3 DNA: TGTGCCAGCAGCTCCCGTCGCGGGAAATCCTACGAGCAGTACTTC. This sequence encodes CASSSRRGKSYEQYF.

The chain links TRBV5-4 to TRBJ2-5; weak D call: TRBD2 (5 bases). The germline V and J ends were trimmed by 3 bases and 7 bases, with 7 bases remaining between them. This CDR3 is 11 amino acids long. CDR1 and CDR2 (germline): SGHNT, YYREEE (reference sequence). The CDR3 DNA follows: TGTGCCAGCAGCTCCGCGGGGACCCAGTACTTC. This translates into CASSSAGTQYF.

The V and J genes are TRBV4-3 and TRBJ1-2; 7 nucleotides align to TRBD1. CDR3 length: 15 amino acids. V shed 1 base, J shed 3 bases, and the junction held 5 bases outside the gene matches. Germline V lookup: CDR1 LGHNA, CDR2 YSLEER. CDR3 sequence: CASSQATGSHYGYTF. For the CDR3, the DNA is TGCGCCAGCAGCCAAGCGACAGGGTCACACTATGGCTACACCTTC.

In its sample, this clone was seen a few times. J is TRBJ1-3 and V is TRBV7-9, with D perhaps TRBD1 (6 bases). Germline V gene data show CDR1 as SEHNR and CDR2 as FQNEAQ (reference sequence). V was cut by 2 bases and J by 4 bases, with 12 bases left in between. The CDR3 consists of 15 residues. The CDR3 DNA reads TGTGCCAGCAGCTTAAGAAGGACAGACGGAAACACCATATATTTT. Encoded protein: CASSLRRTDGNTIYF. The full variable domain, its missing parts supplied by reference TRBV7-9 and TRBJ1-3, is DTGVSQNPRHKITKRGQNVTFRCDPISEHNRLYWYRQTLGQGPEFLTYFQNEAQLEKSRLLSDRFSAERPKGSFSTLEIQRTEQGDSAMYLCASSLRRTDGNTIYFGEGSWLTVV.

V gene TRBV7-2 combines with J gene TRBJ1-4, with TRBD1 matching 7 bases. Germline loops: CDR1 SGHTA, CDR2 FQGNSA. The V segment lost 5 bases and the J segment 3 bases; nucleotides outside the gene matches: 6. This CDR3 comprises 15 residues. CDR3 amino acids: CASSLTGAANEKLFF. For the CDR3, the DNA is TGTGCCAGCAGCCTAACAGGGGCAGCTAATGAAAAACTGTTTTTT.

The gene calls are TRBV29-1 and TRBJ2-7; D ambiguous. CDR3 length: 11 amino acids. V lost 4 bases to trimming and J lost 2 bases, with 6 bases between them. The V gene's germline CDR1 is SQVTM and CDR2 ANQGSEA. DNA of the CDR3: TGCAGCGTTGCCAGAACCTACGAGCAGTACTTC. This encodes CSVARTYEQYF.

V usage is TRBV4-1 and J usage is TRBJ1-1, with 7 nucleotides matching TRBD1. With 2 bases clipped from V and 11 bases from J, the junction kept 8 bases outside the gene matches. CDR1 is MGHRA, CDR2 YSYEKL, per germline. The CDR3 is made up of 13 amino acids. The CDR3 loop reads CASSQWQGERAFF. The CDR3, as DNA: TGCGCCAGCAGCCAATGGCAGGGGGAGCGGGCTTTCTTT.

The chain uses TRBV2 and TRBJ1-5; D remains ambiguous. This CDR3 has 13 residues. Germline assignment: CDR1 SNHLY and CDR2 FYNNEI. V was pared by 1 base and J by 6 bases, with 7 bases between. As DNA, the CDR3 is TGTGCCAGCAGTGAAGGGGAGGGTCAGCCCCAGCATTTT. Its protein is CASSEGEGQPQHF.

The chain links TRBV29-1 to TRBJ1-2; D ambiguous. CDR3 length: 15 residues. The V end lost 6 bases, the J end lost 5 bases, and 22 bases lay between the germline ends. Germline-derived CDR1 and CDR2 are SQVTM and ANQGSEA. Here the CDR3 DNA reads TGCAGCGTGACGCCAAGAGGCCGGGAGGCTTATGGCTACACCTTC. This translates into CSVTPRGREAYGYTF.

This clone was detected only a few times. This chain connects TRBV19 to TRBJ1-2; D is perhaps TRBD1 (5 bases). The CDR3 totals 15 residues. The V and J ends lost 5 bases and 1 base respectively, with 14 bases between them. Germline V gives CDR1 LNHDA, CDR2 SQIVND (reference sequence). The CDR3 spells CASSPPGLFNYGYTF. The CDR3 DNA reads as TGTGCCAGTAGTCCCCCGGGACTCTTTAACTATGGCTACACCTTC.

This clone appeared a single time. The CDR3 loop reads CASSDTGTRPNEQFF. In DNA, the CDR3 is TGTGCCAGCAGTGACACCGGGACTAGGCCTAATGAGCAGTTCTTC. The chain employs TRBV7-9 and TRBJ2-1; 8 bases line up with TRBD2. The CDR3 totals 15 residues. V trimming: 6 bases; J trimming: 7 bases; junction bases outside the gene matches: 11. The germline V gene has CDR1 SEHNR and CDR2 FQNEAQ (reference sequence).

The chain uses TRBV10-3 and TRBJ1-1, with 7 bases matching TRBD1. V lost 3 bases and J lost 5; bases outside the gene matches: 9. CDR1 is ENHRY and CDR2 is SYGVKD in the germline V gene. CDR3 length: 15 residues. The CDR3 sequence is CAISETTGRGTEAFF. In DNA form, the CDR3 reads TGTGCCATCAGTGAAACGACAGGGCGAGGGACTGAAGCTTTCTTT.

The DNA of the CDR3 is TGTGCCAGCAGCCCCCTGGGGACAGGGAGATATGGCTACACCTTC. The encoded protein is CASSPLGTGRYGYTF. The rearrangement links TRBV6-1 to TRBJ1-2, with 9 bases that match TRBD1. Germline assignment: CDR1 MNHNS and CDR2 SASEGT. The CDR3 length is 15 residues. Trimming at V came to 6 bases and at J to 5 bases, leaving 10 bases not matched to a gene.

This clone rates as medium-sized. The V gene is TRBV5-6, the J gene TRBJ1-1; unclear D gene. CDR1 is SGHDT and CDR2 is YYEEEE in the germline V gene. CDR3 size: 13 residues. Trimming left V 1 base short and J 0 bases short, with 4 bases between. The DNA for the CDR3 is TGTGCCAGCAGCTTGCCCTTGAACACTGAAGCTTTCTTT. Residues: CASSLPLNTEAFF.

This clone is a singleton in its sample. The rearrangement uses TRBV4-3 and TRBJ1-2; tentatively, D is TRBD1 (6 bases). V lost 1 base and J 2 bases, leaving 11 bases between the germline ends. Germline V gene lookup returns CDR1 LGHNA and CDR2 YSLEER. The CDR3 consists of 15 residues. CDR3 in amino acids: CASSQGQVLNYGYTF. The CDR3 DNA is TGCGCCAGCAGCCAAGGACAGGTCCTGAACTATGGCTACACCTTC.

In this sample, this clone turned up once. The rearrangement joins TRBV27 to TRBJ1-2; D may be TRBD1 (5 bases). The germline gives CDR1 MNHEY, CDR2 SMNVEV (reference sequence). V was trimmed by 5 bases and J by 1 base, leaving 17 bases between them. The CDR3 consists of 16 residues. In nucleotides, the CDR3 is TGTGCCAGCAGTCGAGGCGTCAGGGCCCTTAACTATGGCTACACCTTC. This codes for CASSRGVRALNYGYTF.

The rearrangement uses TRBV5-1 and TRBJ2-1; possibly TRBD1 for D (5 bases). V lost 4 bases and J 5 bases, leaving 13 bases between the germline ends. This CDR3 has 14 amino acids. Germline values: CDR1 SGHRS, CDR2 YFSETQ. The DNA for the CDR3 is TGCGCCAGCAGCAGGTCAGGGCGAGACAATGAGCAGTTCTTC. Amino acid sequence: CASSRSGRDNEQFF.

This clone was seen a single time. The DNA of the CDR3 is TGTGCCAGCACCGCTTTGGGACAGGACTACGAGCAGTACTTC. It translates to CASTALGQDYEQYF. The chain is built from TRBV11-2 and TRBJ2-7, with 8 bases lining up with TRBD1. Per the germline V gene, CDR1 is SGHAT and CDR2 is FQNNGV. This CDR3 has 14 amino acids. V trimming: 7 bases; J trimming: 3 bases; junction bases outside the gene matches: 8.

The CDR3 coding sequence is TGTGCCAGCAGGCTTAGCGGGAGTGGCCACAATGAGCAGTTCTTC. Translated: CASRLSGSGHNEQFF. The rearrangement links TRBV6-5 to TRBJ2-1; 9 positions agree with TRBD2. Germline V gives CDR1 MNHEY, CDR2 SVGAGI. Losses at the gene ends were 6 bases for V and 5 bases for J; bases not matched to a gene: 8. The CDR3 is made up of 15 amino acids.

The chain joins TRBV6-5 to TRBJ2-7, with 7 bases that match TRBD2. Looked up from germline, CDR1 is MNHEY and CDR2 is SVGAGI. V lost 3 bases, J lost 0 bases, and 2 bases stayed unmatched. The CDR3 has 14 amino acids. This CDR3 reads CASSYGGGSYEQYV. Written as DNA, the CDR3 is TGTGCCAGCAGTTATGGCGGGGGCTCCTACGAGCAGTACGTC.

There are a few counts of this clone. The V gene is TRBV5-8, the J gene TRBJ1-5; D call uncertain. Germline V gene sequence: CDR1 SGHTS, CDR2 YDEGEE. V was cut by 3 bases and J by 2 bases, with 12 bases left in between. The CDR3 totals 15 residues. CDR3 sequence reads: CASSSGWHGNQPQHF. The CDR3 nucleotides are TGTGCCAGCAGCTCCGGGTGGCATGGCAATCAGCCCCAGCATTTT.

The chain couples TRBV5-1 to TRBJ2-4; a possible D gene is TRBD1 (6 bases). V lost 4 bases to trimming and J lost 4 bases, with 12 bases between them. The CDR3 covers 14 residues. Germline assignment: CDR1 SGHRS and CDR2 YFSETQ. The CDR3 bases are TGCGCCAGCAGCCAGGACAGCTCAAAAAACATTCAGTACTTC. It is translated as CASSQDSSKNIQYF.

The chain is built from TRBV7-2 and TRBJ1-1; no clear D. Trimming pared 5 bases from V and 3 bases from J, leaving 19 bases between. The CDR3 runs to 16 residues. Germline assignment: CDR1 SGHTA and CDR2 FQGNSA. DNA for the CDR3: TGTGCCAGCAGCCCCTTCGTAGGGCGGGAGGACACTGAAGCTTTCTTT. Amino acids: CASSPFVGREDTEAFF.

The J gene is TRBJ2-1, the V gene TRBV2, with TRBD2 identical over 7 bases. CDR1 is SNHLY, CDR2 FYNNEI, per germline. The CDR3 covers 14 residues. V was clipped by 6 bases and J by 10 bases; unmatched bases: 12. CDR3 region: CASRLGTNGREQFF. The CDR3, as DNA: TGTGCCAGCAGACTCGGGACTAATGGGAGAGAGCAGTTCTTC.

The chain links TRBV13 to TRBJ2-1, with 7 bases fitting TRBD2. After removal of 4 bases from V and 4 bases from J, the junction contained 7 bases not matched to a gene. The CDR3 is made up of 15 amino acids. Germline V lookup: CDR1 PRHDT, CDR2 FYEKMQ (reference sequence). CDR3: CASSSGLFQYNEQFF. In nucleotides, the CDR3 is TGTGCCAGCAGCTCGGGACTATTTCAGTACAATGAGCAGTTCTTC.

V and J are TRBV27 and TRBJ2-3; 10 nucleotides match TRBD2. CDR1 and CDR2 from the germline V gene are MNHEY and SMNVEV (reference sequence). V was pared by 2 bases and J by 4 bases, with 6 bases of the junction left unmatched. This CDR3 spans 16 amino acids. The CDR3 nucleotides read TGTGCCAGCAGTTTAGAAGGACTAGCGGTCGCAGATACGCAGTATTTT. Amino acid sequence: CASSLEGLAVADTQYF.

The rearrangement joins TRBV30 to TRBJ2-7; D unclear. Trimming cost V 0 bases and J 6 bases, with 6 bases left between them. This CDR3 spans 11 amino acids. CDR1 and CDR2 from the germline V gene are GTSNPN and SVGIG (reference sequence). CDR3 nucleotide sequence: TGTGCCTGGAGTGTACGGGTCGAGCAGTACTTC. Residues: CAWSVRVEQYF.